In this sample, the clone carrying this TCR beta chain turned up a few times. The antigen is unknown. Unique molecular identifiers were present on cDNA, and template switching added a universal primer site. TCRdb re-derived calls from the 5' RACE reads in MiXCR, one entry per CDR3 protein. The data contain 700,000 to 950,000 distinct CDR3 sequences, 10% to 15% of them singletons. Every donor was a healthy Caucasian. These data come from a study of identical twins. Study-wide findings and caveats: A partial confounding effect on zero-insertion analyses could come from invariant MAIT and iNKT cells. Abundant cord blood beta clonotypes carried fewer insertions; memory repertoires showed none.

The CDR3 consists of 17 residues. The trim removed 5 bases at V and 1 base at J, leaving 3 bases unmatched. Germline V gene lookup returns CDR1 LNHDA and CDR2 SQIVND (reference sequence). These data were also reused for a study on yellow fever vaccine responses in identical twins.

This TCR came from a woman aged 18-29 years in good health. Sequencing was carried out using PBMCs. The chain combines TRBV19 with TRBJ2-1, with 15 bases aligning to TRBD2. CDR3 amino acids: CASSGLAGGASYNEQFF. The DNA of the CDR3 is TGTGCCAGTAGTGGACTAGCGGGGGGGGCATCCTACAATGAGCAGTTCTTC.